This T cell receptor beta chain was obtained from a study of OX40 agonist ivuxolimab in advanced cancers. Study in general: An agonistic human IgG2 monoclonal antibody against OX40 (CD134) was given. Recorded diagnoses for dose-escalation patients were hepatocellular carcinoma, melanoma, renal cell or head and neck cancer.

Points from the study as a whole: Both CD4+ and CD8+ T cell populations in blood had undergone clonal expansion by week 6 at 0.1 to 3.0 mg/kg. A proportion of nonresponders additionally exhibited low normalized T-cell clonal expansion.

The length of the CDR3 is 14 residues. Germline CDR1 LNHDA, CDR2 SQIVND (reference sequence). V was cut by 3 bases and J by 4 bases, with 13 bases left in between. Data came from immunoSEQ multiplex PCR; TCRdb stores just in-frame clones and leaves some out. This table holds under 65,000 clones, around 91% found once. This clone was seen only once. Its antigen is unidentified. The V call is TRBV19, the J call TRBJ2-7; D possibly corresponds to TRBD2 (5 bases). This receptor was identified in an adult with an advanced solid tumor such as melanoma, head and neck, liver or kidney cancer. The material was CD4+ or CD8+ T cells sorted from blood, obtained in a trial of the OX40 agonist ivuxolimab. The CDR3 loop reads CASSINSRGYEQYF. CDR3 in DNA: TGTGCCAGTAGTATTAATTCCCGGGGATACGAGCAGTACTTC.